This TCR beta chain was retrieved from a study of control samples from healthy donors and cancer patients. Regarding this clone: Other DNA sequences in this specimen translate into the identical CDR3.

The CDR3 spans 13 residues. Trimming removed 5 bases at V and 6 bases at J, with 11 bases between. The germline V gene encodes CDR1 MNHEY and CDR2 SVGEGT. Method: immunoSEQ multiplex PCR; TCRdb's copy keeps in-frame clones and lacks some. Counted here are fewer than 15,000 clones, approximately 80% occurring once; the ten biggest clones make up 8% to 9%. The sequenced material came from formalin-fixed, paraffin-embedded tissue. The receptor comes from a male donor with melanoma. V usage is TRBV6-2 or TRBV6-3 and J usage is TRBJ1-5, with D maybe TRBD1 (5 bases). CDR3 DNA sequence: TGTGCCAGCAGTAGCCGGGGGGGTCAGCCCCAGCATTTT. It encodes CASSSRGGQPQHF.